This entry features one T cell receptor (beta chain) sequence. Its antigen remains unidentified. The data originate from a study of blood T cells in healthy people across ages. Regarding the study as a whole: TCR beta diversity tracked closely with naive T cell percentage. With donor CMV status unknown, expanded clonotype changes were possibly confounded.

The authors ran a second PCR of roughly 6 to 12 cycles using a sample-barcoded 5' primer and a J-beta primer mix. TCRdb re-derived calls from the 5' RACE reads in MiXCR, one entry per CDR3 protein. This sample yields hundreds of thousands of distinct CDR3 sequences, of which 43% are seen a single time; 20% belongs to the top ten. The germline V and J ends were trimmed by 7 bases and 4 bases, with 8 bases remaining between them. This CDR3 has 12 residues. CDR1 and CDR2 from the germline V gene are MNHEY and SVGEGT. The chain has TRBV6-2 or TRBV6-3 and TRBJ1-5; D is perhaps TRBD1 (6 bases). The sequenced sample consisted of blood. This receptor was taken from a woman aged 55-70 years in good health. DNA for the CDR3: TGTGCCAGCACTGACAGGAATCAGCCCCAGCATTTT. Its translation: CASTDRNQPQHF.